This T cell receptor beta chain was captured by sequencing in a study of PD-1 blockade in classical Hodgkin lymphoma. Overall study results and limits: CD4+ TCR diversity climbed significantly by C4D1, unlike CD8+ TCR diversity. For complete responders, baseline diversity was comparable to that of newly diagnosed patients.

Repertoires were generated with immunoSEQ multiplex PCR, while TCRdb's copy carries only in-frame clones and drops some. This sample has under 30,000 clones, with over 70% found just once. All patients experienced relapse after autologous stem cell transplantation, and brentuximab vedotin exposure was variable. As to this clone: What it binds is unknown.

The starting material was peripheral blood mononuclear cells (PBMCs), obtained before the second cycle of nivolumab. The source of this sequence is a human donor with classical Hodgkin lymphoma.

The CDR3 DNA sequence: TGTGCCAGCAGCCAAGATCGGGGACAGGGAAGTTCACCCCTCCACTTT. Residues: CASSQDRGQGSSPLHF. The rearrangement joins TRBV14 to TRBJ1-6; the match to TRBD1 covers 9 bases. The germline V gene encodes CDR1 SGHDN and CDR2 FVKESK. This CDR3 region has 16 residues. J gave up 9 bases and V 0 bases, and 6 bases lay outside the gene matches.